The sample holds many counts of the clone carrying this TCR beta chain. Per germline, CDR1 DFQATT and CDR2 SNEGSKA (reference sequence). The CDR3 consists of 11 residues. V gave up 2 bases and J gave up 8 bases, with 9 bases separating them. The sample originates from a study of neurological immune-mediated disorders. MiXCR was run by TCRdb on the 5' RACE reads, yielding one entry per CDR3 protein. The sample consists of about 62,000 distinct CDR3 sequences, around 4.8% of them appearing once. The unsorted libraries originated from 2 million PBMCs that had been stored at -80 C. This sequence originates from a woman between 45 and 60 years old with multiple sclerosis. The gene calls are TRBV20-1 and TRBJ1-1; no clear D gene. The sequenced material came from PBMCs. This CDR3 reads CSARPAKEAFF. As DNA, the CDR3 is TGCAGTGCTAGACCGGCGAAAGAAGCTTTCTTT.